This TCR beta chain was profiled in a study of T cells after yellow fever vaccination. In the study overall: Where fractions had low cell numbers, libraries were prepared from them with the SMART-Seq v4 Ultra Low Input RNA kit.

This clonotype has more than one count but fewer than ten. What it binds is not known. Trimming took off 2 bases at V and 6 bases at J, with 7 bases between the two ends. The CDR3 has 13 residues. In germline, CDR1 is SGHVS, CDR2 FQNEAQ. TCRdb redid the calling of the 5' RACE reads with MiXCR, one entry per CDR3 protein. The sample yields under 600,000 distinct CDR3 sequences, 13% seen once. Notes on the study in general: Shared CD4/CD8 clonotypes were a small share, likely from convergent recombination. One caveat is that FACS-sorted repertoires could contain abundant clonotypes contaminating from the bulk population.

The sample here was PBMCs, taken on the day of the yellow fever booster vaccination. The TCR comes from a man between 25 and 39 years old who received the YFV17D yellow fever vaccine. This chain uses TRBV7-8 with TRBJ2-2; D is undetermined. The CDR3 DNA reads as TGTGCCAGCAGCTTACTTCTGGCCGGGGAGCTGTTTTTT. As protein: CASSLLLAGELFF. Based on the CDR3 plus reference TRBV7-8 and TRBJ2-2, the full variable domain is GAGVSQSPRYKVAKRGQDVALRCDPISGHVSLFWYQQALGQGPEFLTYFQNEAQLDKSGLPSDRFFAERPEGSVSTLKIQRTQQEDSAVYLCASSLLLAGELFFGEGSRLTVL.